The T cell receptor (beta chain) under discussion was sequenced for a study of T cell responses to AZD1222 COVID-19 vaccine. The repertoire was sequenced with immunoSEQ multiplex PCR; TCRdb's copy has only in-frame clones and lacks some. Seen here are 150,000 or so clones, around 93% observed once, and the top ten hold roughly 1.3%. V was clipped by 5 bases and J by 1 base; unmatched bases: 13. The CDR3 is made up of 18 amino acids. Germline CDR1 reads MNHEY; CDR2 reads SMNVEV (reference sequence). The sequence came from an adult in good health. V is TRBV27 and J is TRBJ1-2; 10 bases agree with TRBD1. The sample here was peripheral blood, taken on day 0 of AZD1222 vaccination. The CDR3 reads CASSLRVGQGPRNYGYTF. As DNA, the CDR3 is TGTGCCAGCAGTCTGCGTGTGGGACAGGGGCCGCGTAACTATGGCTACACCTTC.